This is a list of T cell receptor beta chains from one sample in a study of blood T cells in healthy people across ages. TCRdb recomputed calls from the 5' RACE reads with MiXCR, one row per CDR3 protein. This table has fewer than 750,000 distinct CDR3 sequences, around 50% appearing once. Sequenced sample: blood. The receptors originated from an elderly woman in good health. Each CDR3 is given with its conserved first and last residue. Each record gives: D gene, V gene, J gene, clone size, CDR3 DNA, CDR3 protein. A D gene is named only where the DNA matches it firmly. Only some rows state a clone size, as once, few, many or a class for expanded clones.

>TRBD1|TRBV9|TRBJ2-5|once
TGTGCCAGCAGTGTTGGACAGGGGACCCAGTACTTC
CASSVGQGTQYF
>-|TRBV5-1|TRBJ2-1|many
TGTGCCAGCAGCTTAGCCTCCTACAATGAGCAGTTCTTC
CASSLASYNEQFF
>-|TRBV2|TRBJ2-6|-
TGTGCCAGCAGTGTTAGCCCCCCGACTGGGGCCAACGTCCTGACTTTC
CASSVSPPTGANVLTF
>-|TRBV12-3/TRBV12-4|TRBJ2-5|-
TGTGCCAGCAGTTTAGGGGCGTTAGAGACCCAGTACTTC
CASSLGALETQYF
>-|TRBV10-3|TRBJ2-5|many
TGTGCCATCAACGGCGGCCTGGGGCCAGAGACCCAGTACTTC
CAINGGLGPETQYF
>-|TRBV7-9|TRBJ1-2|-
TGTGCCAGCAGCCCGACCGACCTCTATGGCTACACCTTC
CASSPTDLYGYTF
>TRBD1|TRBV7-9|TRBJ2-7|few
TGTGCCAGCAGCTTAGAGACCGGGACAGGGTATGGCCCGAAAACTTACGAGCAGTACTTC
CASSLETGTGYGPKTYEQYF
>TRBD1|TRBV7-2|TRBJ1-2|-
TGTGCCAGCAGCTTCTGGGACAGGGTGATGGGCGGCTACACCTTC
CASSFWDRVMGGYTF
>TRBD1|TRBV7-9|TRBJ1-4|few
TGTGCCAGCAGCACGGACAGGGGAGGCGAAAAACTGTTTTTT
CASSTDRGGEKLFF
>-|TRBV6-6|TRBJ1-1|-
TGTGCCAGCAGTACAACCGGGACACTGGACACTGAAGCTTTCTTT
CASSTTGTLDTEAFF
>TRBD1|TRBV12-3/TRBV12-4|TRBJ2-3|many
TGTGCCAGCAGTCTGTCCGACAGGGACGATACGCAGTATTTT
CASSLSDRDDTQYF
>TRBD1|TRBV18|TRBJ2-3|few
TGTGCCAGCTCGCAGGGGGCGCGACAGGCAGATACGCAGTATTTT
CASSQGARQADTQYF
>-|TRBV28|TRBJ2-5|many
TGTGCCAGCAGTGGCGCGGGACCATACCAAGAGACCCAGTACTTC
CASSGAGPYQETQYF
>TRBD2|TRBV20-1|TRBJ2-1|many
TGCAGTGCTAGAGTCTGGGGGGGGAGCTCCTACAATGAGCAGTTCTTC
CSARVWGGSSYNEQFF
>TRBD2|TRBV7-2|TRBJ2-1|many
TGTGCCAGCAGCTTATTTAGCGGGGGATACAATGAGCAGTTCTTC
CASSLFSGGYNEQFF
>-|TRBV5-1|TRBJ2-2|-
TGCGCCAGCAGCTTTCAGGGACATTCCACCGGGGAGCTGTTTTTT
CASSFQGHSTGELFF
>-|TRBV12-3/TRBV12-4|TRBJ1-2|many
TGTGCCAGCAGGCCGACAGAAGACTATGGCTACACCTTC
CASRPTEDYGYTF
>TRBD1|TRBV6-1|TRBJ2-1|-
TGTGCCAGCAGTGAACCCGGGACAGGGCGGTCGAATGAGCAGTTCTTC
CASSEPGTGRSNEQFF
>-|TRBV13|TRBJ2-5|many
TGTGCCAGCAGCCGACAGGCCCCTTCGAGGACCCAGTACTTC
CASSRQAPSRTQYF
>-|TRBV10-3|TRBJ2-7|-
TGTGCCATCAGTGACGCAGCCTCCTACGAGCAGTACTTC
CAISDAASYEQYF
>TRBD2|TRBV5-1|TRBJ2-7|many
TGCGCCAGCAGCTACCCGGGACTAGCGGGAGAAAACGAGCAGTACTTC
CASSYPGLAGENEQYF
>-|TRBV6-2/TRBV6-3|TRBJ2-7|-
TGTGCCAGCAACCGGCAGGACTACGAGCAGTACTTC
CASNRQDYEQYF
>-|TRBV5-1|TRBJ1-2|-
TGCGCCAGCAGCTTGATCGGAGACCCAGGTCCTCACGGCTACACCTTC
CASSLIGDPGPHGYTF
>TRBD2|TRBV18|TRBJ2-5|-
TGTGCCAGCTCACCACACGAGGGTAGCGGGATAGCCATAATGAAGACCCAGTACTTC
CASSPHEGSGIAIMKTQYF
>TRBD1|TRBV5-1|TRBJ1-2|many
TGCGCCAGCAGCTTTGACAGGGCCGGTGGCTACACCTTC
CASSFDRAGGYTF
>-|TRBV20-1|TRBJ2-5|-
TGCAGTGCTAGACGGAGGCGGGTAACCTCAATTGAGCAGTACTTC
CSARRRRVTSIEQYF
>-|TRBV7-7|TRBJ2-2|-
TGTGCCAGCAGGCCCGAAGGATCGGACACCGGGGAGCTGTTTTTT
CASRPEGSDTGELFF
>-|TRBV6-1|TRBJ2-7|-
TGTGCCAGCAGGTCAGGGAGAGTGGGTTTCTACGAGCAGTACTTC
CASRSGRVGFYEQYF
>TRBD1|TRBV12-3/TRBV12-4|TRBJ1-2|many
TGTGCCAGCAGTTTGCGCAGGGGGCTTCATGGCTACACCTTC
CASSLRRGLHGYTF
>-|TRBV4-1|TRBJ2-2|few
TGCGCCAGCCTCCCGGGACGGACGAACACCGGGGAGCTGTTTTTT
CASLPGRTNTGELFF
>-|TRBV7-9|TRBJ2-1|many
TGTGCCAGCACCCTAGACTCTTTGGGCGTACTGTTCTTC
CASTLDSLGVLFF
>TRBD1|TRBV25-1|TRBJ1-5|few
TGTGCCAGCAGTGAGGGGACAGGCAATCAGCCCCAGCATTTT
CASSEGTGNQPQHF
>-|TRBV7-2|TRBJ1-4|many
TGTGCCAGCAGCCTGGGTGTGGGCAGGGAAAAACTGTTTTTT
CASSLGVGREKLFF
>TRBD1|TRBV28|TRBJ1-6|once
TGTGCCAGCAGGTCCCCGGGACAGGGGGCGAATTCACCCCTCCACTTT
CASRSPGQGANSPLHF
>TRBD1|TRBV4-1|TRBJ2-1|many
TGCGCCAGCAGCCAAGTCCGACAGGGGATCGCCTACAATGAGCAGTTCTTC
CASSQVRQGIAYNEQFF
>-|TRBV5-1|TRBJ2-2|few
TGCGCCAGCAGCCCCGGGCGGGCGCTTCCCGGGGAGCTGTTTTTT
CASSPGRALPGELFF
>TRBD2|TRBV10-3|TRBJ2-3|-
TGTGCCATCAGTGAGGCCGGGGGGGGAACAGATACGCAGTATTTT
CAISEAGGGTDTQYF
>TRBD1|TRBV2|TRBJ2-3|many
TGTGCCAGCAGTGGACAGGGGTTGAGCACAGATACGCAGTATTTT
CASSGQGLSTDTQYF
>-|TRBV3-1|TRBJ2-5|-
TGTGCCAGCAGCCAAGATTACCAACAAGAGACCCAGTACTTC
CASSQDYQQETQYF
>-|TRBV12-3/TRBV12-4|TRBJ1-5|-
TGTGCCAGCAGTTTCGACGAGTACGGCGGGCAGCCCCAGCATTTT
CASSFDEYGGQPQHF
>TRBD1|TRBV7-2|TRBJ2-1|-
TGTGCCAGCAGACATCCGGGACAGAGATACAATGAGCAGTTCTTC
CASRHPGQRYNEQFF
>-|TRBV4-2|TRBJ1-1|few
TGTGCCAGCAGCCAAGTAGGGCATCTGAACACTGAAGCTTTCTTT
CASSQVGHLNTEAFF
>TRBD1|TRBV5-6|TRBJ1-2|-
TGTGCCAGCAGCTTCAAGGGGGCAGGGGGCTACACCTTC
CASSFKGAGGYTF
>-|TRBV4-2|TRBJ1-2|once
TGTGCCAGCAGCCCTCGAGTCCTAACGGGCTACACCTTC
CASSPRVLTGYTF
>-|TRBV28|TRBJ1-1|-
TGTGCCAGCAATCCCGGTGGGTTGAACACTGAAGCTTTCTTT
CASNPGGLNTEAFF
>-|TRBV6-1|TRBJ2-5|many
TGTGCCAGCAGTGTCGGGACAAGGGGGGCAGAGACCCAGTACTTC
CASSVGTRGAETQYF
>-|TRBV12-3/TRBV12-4|TRBJ2-3|many
TGTGCCAGCAGGAACGGAGATACGCAGTATTTT
CASRNGDTQYF
>TRBD2|TRBV29-1|TRBJ2-3|many
TGCAGCACTGTCCCCTATCCAGCGGGGGTTCAGTTTACGCAGTATTTT
CSTVPYPAGVQFTQYF
>TRBD2|TRBV11-2|TRBJ2-1|-
TGTGCCAGCAGAACCGGGGGGGCCTACAATGAGCAGTTCTTC
CASRTGGAYNEQFF
>-|TRBV12-3/TRBV12-4|TRBJ1-5|many
TGTGCCAGCAGCTTAGGTCAGGGAAATCAGCCCCAGCATTTT
CASSLGQGNQPQHF
>-|TRBV9|TRBJ1-4|-
TGTGCCAGCAGCGAACAGGCAACTAATGAAAAACTGTTTTTT
CASSEQATNEKLFF
>-|TRBV5-1|TRBJ2-1|many
TGCGCCAGCAGCTCTGACCGGAATGAGCAGTTCTTC
CASSSDRNEQFF
>-|TRBV12-3/TRBV12-4|TRBJ1-2|-
TGTGCCAGCAGGGAAGGGGCAGCCGATGGGGATGGCTACACCTTC
CASREGAADGDGYTF
>-|TRBV28|TRBJ1-5|few
TGTGCCAGCAGTTACCCTCTACAGGGAGGTGGCAATCAGCCCCAGCATTTT
CASSYPLQGGGNQPQHF
>-|TRBV11-1|TRBJ2-3|-
TGTGCCAGCAGCCCCTCGAACAACCCTGGCACAGATACGCAGTATTTT
CASSPSNNPGTDTQYF
>TRBD1|TRBV28|TRBJ1-6|-
TGTGCCAGCGGCACGACAGGGGGCAATTCACCCCTCCACTTT
CASGTTGGNSPLHF
>TRBD1|TRBV4-1|TRBJ1-6|many
TGCGCCAGCAGCCAAGAAGTTGTCAGGGGGGGAAATTCACCCCTCCACTTT
CASSQEVVRGGNSPLHF